One sample yielded the 10 T cell receptor beta chains listed below, sequenced in a study of a mutant IDH1 vaccine in newly diagnosed glioma. These receptors have no known antigen. Clones were sequenced by immunoSEQ multiplex PCR, and TCRdb holds only the in-frame ones, with some missing. The sample yields some 57,000 clones, around 80% seen once. Sample time point: week 47, end of study. Alongside topical imiquimod, each dose of vaccine comprised 300 ug of mutant IDH1 20-mer peptide. This specimen consisted of PBMCs, obtained from a glioma patient whose treatment included an IDH1 peptide vaccine. Every receptor here comes from a woman in her 40s with glioma. Some clones in this sample may be carry-over from other donors' samples.

V and J are TRBV5-6 and TRBJ2-5, with D perhaps matching TRBD1 (7 bases). Germline assignment: CDR1 SGHDT and CDR2 YYEEEE. This CDR3 comprises 17 residues. The V end was cut by 4 bases, the J end by 1 base, with 20 bases between. The CDR3 bases are TGTGCCAGCAGCCTGGGCGGGACAGTGGATCCCCAAGAGACCCAGTACTTC. It yields the protein CASSLGGTVDPQETQYF.

This sequence joins TRBV10-3 and TRBJ1-5, with 11 positions matching TRBD1. The CDR3 sequence is 15 residues long. V shed 2 bases and J 4 bases; nucleotides not matched to a gene: 1. Per the germline V gene, CDR1 is ENHRY and CDR2 is SYGVKD. CDR3 sequence: CAISEGDRGNQPQHF. CDR3 DNA sequence: TGTGCCATCAGTGAGGGGGACAGGGGGAATCAGCCCCAGCATTTT.

The genes are TRBV30 and TRBJ1-5, with D perhaps matching TRBD1 (6 bases). This CDR3 comprises 14 residues. Germline V lookup: CDR1 GTSNPN, CDR2 SVGIG (reference sequence). Trimming pared 5 bases from V and 0 bases from J, leaving 11 bases between. CDR3 DNA sequence: TGTGCCTGGCAGGGGATCAGTAGCAATCAGCCCCAGCATTTT. It is translated as CAWQGISSNQPQHF.

This rearrangement joins TRBV4-3 to TRBJ2-1, with D possibly TRBD1 on 5 matching bases. Germline V gene data show CDR1 as LGHNA and CDR2 as YSLEER. The CDR3 is made up of 15 amino acids. V was trimmed by 0 bases and J by 7 bases, leaving 13 bases between them. The CDR3 DNA reads TGCGCCAGCAGCCAAGATTGGCAGGGTTGGAATGAGCAGTTCTTC. Translation: CASSQDWQGWNEQFF.

DNA for the CDR3: TGTGCCAGCAGCCCCCCTGGGTTTAGCACAGATACGCAGTATTTT. Its translation is CASSPPGFSTDTQYF. This sequence joins TRBV11-2 and TRBJ2-3; no clear D gene. Trimming took 5 bases from V and 0 from J, leaving 12 bases between them. This CDR3 comprises 15 residues. Germline V gives CDR1 SGHAT, CDR2 FQNNGV.

The chain combines TRBV11-2 with TRBJ1-2; no firm D call. This CDR3 contains 14 residues. The germline gives CDR1 SGHAT, CDR2 FQNNGV. V lost 1 base, J lost 8 bases, and 14 bases lay in between. This CDR3 is CASSLGGYGVGYTF. The CDR3 nucleotides read TGTGCCAGCAGCTTAGGAGGTTACGGGGTCGGCTACACCTTC.

V is TRBV30 and J is TRBJ2-5, with D hard to call. V shed 3 bases and J shed 2 bases, with 10 bases lying between them. This CDR3 has 13 amino acids. Germline V lookup: CDR1 GTSNPN, CDR2 SVGIG (reference sequence). The CDR3 coding sequence is TGTGCCTGGAGGAGAAGACGGCAAGAGACCCAGTACTTC. Translation: CAWRRRRQETQYF.

V is TRBV5-8 and J is TRBJ2-3; TRBD1 agrees at 9 bases. The CDR3 sequence is 15 residues long. CDR1 SGHTS and CDR2 YDEGEE come from the germline V gene. V was clipped by 4 bases and J by 5 bases; unmatched bases: 8. The CDR3 loop reads CASSRGDRGGDTQYF. CDR3 sequence (DNA): TGTGCCAGCAGCCGCGGAGACAGGGGGGGAGATACGCAGTATTTT.

The V call is TRBV9, the J call TRBJ1-5; D is undetermined. The CDR3 length is 15 residues. V was cut by 0 bases and J by 3 bases, with 10 bases left in between. The germline V gene encodes CDR1 SGDLS and CDR2 YYNGEE. The CDR3 loop is CASSVDGRYNQPQHF. DNA for the CDR3: TGTGCCAGCAGCGTAGATGGCAGATACAATCAGCCCCAGCATTTT.

The chain couples TRBV29-1 to TRBJ1-1, with 8 bases aligning to TRBD1. The germline CDR1 and CDR2 sequences are SQVTM and ANQGSEA. The CDR3 sequence is 12 residues long. V dropped 7 bases and J dropped 3; count of bases not matched to a gene: 4. The CDR3 nucleotides are TGCAGCGGTAAACAGGGGGACACTGAAGCTTTCTTT. Protein product: CSGKQGDTEAFF.